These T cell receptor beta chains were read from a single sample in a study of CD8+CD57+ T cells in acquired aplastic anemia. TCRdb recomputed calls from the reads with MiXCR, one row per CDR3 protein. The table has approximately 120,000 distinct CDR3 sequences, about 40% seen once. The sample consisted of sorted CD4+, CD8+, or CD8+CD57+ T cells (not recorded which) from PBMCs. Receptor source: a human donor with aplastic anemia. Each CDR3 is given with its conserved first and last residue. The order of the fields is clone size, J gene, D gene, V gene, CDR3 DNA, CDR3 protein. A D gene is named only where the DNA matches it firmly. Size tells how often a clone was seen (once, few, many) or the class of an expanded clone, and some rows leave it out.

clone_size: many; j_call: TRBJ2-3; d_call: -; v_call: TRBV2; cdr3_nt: TGTGCCAGCCTCCCCGGCTGGTCGGGGCGGGATACGCAGTATTTT; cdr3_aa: CASLPGWSGRDTQYF
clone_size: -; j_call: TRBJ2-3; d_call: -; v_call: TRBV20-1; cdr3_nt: TGCAGTGCCACTCAGGGGATTGGCACAGATACGCAGTATTTT; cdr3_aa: CSATQGIGTDTQYF
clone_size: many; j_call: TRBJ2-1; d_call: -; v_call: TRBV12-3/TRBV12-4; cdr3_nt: TGTGCCAGCAGTTTGTCAGGGGCCGCATACAATGAGCAGTTCTTC; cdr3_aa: CASSLSGAAYNEQFF
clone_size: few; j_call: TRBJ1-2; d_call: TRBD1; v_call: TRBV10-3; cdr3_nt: TGTGCCATCAGTGACGGGACAGGCAGCCACTATGGCTACACCTTC; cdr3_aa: CAISDGTGSHYGYTF
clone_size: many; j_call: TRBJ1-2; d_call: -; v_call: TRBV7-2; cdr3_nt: TGTGCCAGCAGCCCCGGGGGCGGTGGGGACTATGGCTACACCTTC; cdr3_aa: CASSPGGGGDYGYTF
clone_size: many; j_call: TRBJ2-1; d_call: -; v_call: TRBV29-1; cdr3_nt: TGCAGCGCTGGGGCTTACAATGAGCAGTTCTTC; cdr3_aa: CSAGAYNEQFF
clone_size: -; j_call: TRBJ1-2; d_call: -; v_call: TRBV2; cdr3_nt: TGTGCCAGCAGTGAAGCCGGCCAGGGTGTGGGCTATGGCTACACCTTC; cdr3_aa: CASSEAGQGVGYGYTF
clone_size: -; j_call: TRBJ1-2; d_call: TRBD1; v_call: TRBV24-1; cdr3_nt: TGTGCCACCAGTGACCCCGGGACAGGCCCCAATGGCTACACCTTC; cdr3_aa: CATSDPGTGPNGYTF
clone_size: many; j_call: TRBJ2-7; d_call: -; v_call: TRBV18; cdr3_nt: TGTGCCAGCTCACCAGGCGGATTGGGTGAGCAGTACTTC; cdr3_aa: CASSPGGLGEQYF
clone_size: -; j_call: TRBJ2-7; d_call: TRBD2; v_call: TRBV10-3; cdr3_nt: TGTGCCATCAGTGCCCTACTAGCGGGGGTTACCTACGAGCAGTACTTC; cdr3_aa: CAISALLAGVTYEQYF
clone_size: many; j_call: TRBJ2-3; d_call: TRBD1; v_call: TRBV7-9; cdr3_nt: TGTGCCAGCAGCCCCGCAGGGGGAAGGTCAGATACGCAGTATTTT; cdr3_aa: CASSPAGGRSDTQYF
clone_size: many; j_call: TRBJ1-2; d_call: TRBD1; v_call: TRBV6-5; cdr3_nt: TGTGCCAGCAGCTACGGACAGGGAGGCTATGGCTACACCTTC; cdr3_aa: CASSYGQGGYGYTF
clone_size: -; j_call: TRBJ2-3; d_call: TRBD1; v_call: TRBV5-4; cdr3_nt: TGTGCCAGCAGCATAGGGGGCGCCTTCACAGATACGCAGTATTTT; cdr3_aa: CASSIGGAFTDTQYF
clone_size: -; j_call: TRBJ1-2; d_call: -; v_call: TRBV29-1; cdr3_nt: TGCAGCGTTGAACGGGGGGGCTATGGCTACACCTTC; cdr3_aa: CSVERGGYGYTF
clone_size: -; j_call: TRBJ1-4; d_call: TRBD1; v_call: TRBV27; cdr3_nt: TGTGCCAGCAGTTTGATCGGGCAGGGGGATGAAAAACTGTTTTTT; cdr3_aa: CASSLIGQGDEKLFF
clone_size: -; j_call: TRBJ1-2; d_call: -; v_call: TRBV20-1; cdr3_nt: TGCAGTGCTATTCGACGGGGGGGTTACAATGGCTACACCTTC; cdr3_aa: CSAIRRGGYNGYTF
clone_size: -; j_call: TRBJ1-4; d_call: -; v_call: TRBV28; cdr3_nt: TGTGCCAGCAGTCTAAAGGGGGGCGGTGAAAAACTGTTTTTT; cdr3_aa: CASSLKGGGEKLFF
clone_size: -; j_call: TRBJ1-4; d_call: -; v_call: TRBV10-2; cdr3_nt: TGCGCCAGCAGTGACGAAGAGGAGAGGGGAAGGTTTTTT; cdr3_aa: CASSDEEERGRFF
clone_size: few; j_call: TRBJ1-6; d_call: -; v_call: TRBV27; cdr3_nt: TGTGCCAGCAGAGACCGAAGAAGCTCCTATAATTCACCCCTCCACTTT; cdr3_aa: CASRDRRSSYNSPLHF
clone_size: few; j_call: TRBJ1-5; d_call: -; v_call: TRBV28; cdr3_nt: TGTGCCAGCAGTCCTTGGGGGGTGACGAATCAGCCCCAGCATTTT; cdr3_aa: CASSPWGVTNQPQHF
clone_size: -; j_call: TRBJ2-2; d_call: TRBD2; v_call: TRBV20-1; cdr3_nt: TGCAGTGCCGGCCGGGGGGTCGAACACCGGGGAGCTGTTTTT; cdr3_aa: CSAGRGVEHRGAVF
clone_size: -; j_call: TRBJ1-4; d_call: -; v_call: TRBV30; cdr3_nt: TGTGCCTGGAGGATTATTAATGAAAAACTGTTTTTT; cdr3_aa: CAWRIINEKLFF
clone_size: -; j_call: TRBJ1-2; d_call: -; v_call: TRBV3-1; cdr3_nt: TGTGCCAGCACCATAGGGGGATACGGCTACACCTTC; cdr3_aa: CASTIGGYGYTF
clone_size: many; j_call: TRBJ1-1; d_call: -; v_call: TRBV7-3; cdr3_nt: TGTGCCAGCAGCTTAACGGGGCAGCTTGAAGCTTTCTTT; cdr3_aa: CASSLTGQLEAFF
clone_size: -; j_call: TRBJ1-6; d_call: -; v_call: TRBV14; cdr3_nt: TGTGCCAGCAGCCAAGTGTCTAATTCACCCCTCCACTTT; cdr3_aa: CASSQVSNSPLHF
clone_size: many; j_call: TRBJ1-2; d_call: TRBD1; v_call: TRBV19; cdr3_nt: TGTGCCACCTATCCAGGGGGTCAGGGCGTATATGGCTACACCTTC; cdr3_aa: CATYPGGQGVYGYTF
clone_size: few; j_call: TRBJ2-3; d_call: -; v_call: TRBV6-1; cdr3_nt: TGTGCCAGCAGTGAACTCGGGGCCAGCACAGATACGCAGTATTTT; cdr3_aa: CASSELGASTDTQYF
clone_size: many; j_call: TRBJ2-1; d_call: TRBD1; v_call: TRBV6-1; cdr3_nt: TGTGCCAGCAGTGAACGACAGGGATCCAGGGTCTTC; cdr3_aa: CASSERQGSRVF
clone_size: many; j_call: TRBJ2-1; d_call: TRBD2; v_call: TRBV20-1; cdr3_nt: TGCAGTGCCCCAGCGGGGGGCGGTGAGCAGTTCTTC; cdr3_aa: CSAPAGGGEQFF
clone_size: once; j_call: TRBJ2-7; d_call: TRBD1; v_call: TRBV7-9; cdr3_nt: TGTGCCAGCAGCTCCTCCGGGACAGGGAGGTACGAGCAGTACTTC; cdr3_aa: CASSSSGTGRYEQYF
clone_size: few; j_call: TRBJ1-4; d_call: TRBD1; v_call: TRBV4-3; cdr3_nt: TGCGCCAGCAGCCAAGCGACAGGGTTGGCGGTAAAACTGTTTTTT; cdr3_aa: CASSQATGLAVKLFF
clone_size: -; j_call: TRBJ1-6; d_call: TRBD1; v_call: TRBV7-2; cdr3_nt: TGTGCCAGCAGACAAACAGGGGGCGATTCACCCCTCCACTTT; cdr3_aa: CASRQTGGDSPLHF
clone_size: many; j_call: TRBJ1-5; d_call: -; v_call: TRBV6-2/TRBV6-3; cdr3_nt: TGTGCCAGCAGTTACTCGCGGACCGGAGGAGTTAGACCCCAGCATTTT; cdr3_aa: CASSYSRTGGVRPQHF
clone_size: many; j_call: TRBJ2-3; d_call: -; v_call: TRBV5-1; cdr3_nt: TGCGCCAGCTCCGAACGAAATACGCAGTATTTT; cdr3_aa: CASSERNTQYF
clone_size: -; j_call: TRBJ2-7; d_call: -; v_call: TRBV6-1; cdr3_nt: TGTGCCATCAGTGAACGGCAGCCGGAAGAGCAGTACTTC; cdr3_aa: CAISERQPEEQYF
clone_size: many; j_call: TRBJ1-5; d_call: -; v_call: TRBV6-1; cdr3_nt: TGTGCCAGCAACTTAGCATGGGATAGCAATCAGCCCCAGCATTTT; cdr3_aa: CASNLAWDSNQPQHF
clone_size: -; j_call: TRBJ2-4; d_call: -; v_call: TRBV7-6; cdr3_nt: TGTGCCAGCAGCTTAGCGGGGGGCAAAAACATTCAGTACTTC; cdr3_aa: CASSLAGGKNIQYF
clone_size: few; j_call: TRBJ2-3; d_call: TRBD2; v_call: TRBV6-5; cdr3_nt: TGTGCCAGCAGTTACCGGGGGGGTTGGGGAACAGATACGCAGTATTTT; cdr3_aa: CASSYRGGWGTDTQYF
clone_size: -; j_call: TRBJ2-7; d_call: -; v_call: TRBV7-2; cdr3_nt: TGTGCCGGCAGCCCCTCCTACGAGCAGTACTTC; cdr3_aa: CAGSPSYEQYF
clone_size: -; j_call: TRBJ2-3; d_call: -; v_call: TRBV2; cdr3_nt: TGTGCCAGCAAACCAGGAACGGATACGCAGTATTTT; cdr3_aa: CASKPGTDTQYF
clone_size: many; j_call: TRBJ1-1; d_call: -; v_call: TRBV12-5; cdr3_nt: TGTGCTAGTGGTTTGGTGACGGTGAACACTGAAGCTTTCTTT; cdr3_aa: CASGLVTVNTEAFF
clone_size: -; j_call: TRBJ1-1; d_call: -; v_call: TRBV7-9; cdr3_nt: TGTGCCAGCAAGGGCAGGAACACTGAAGCTTTCTTT; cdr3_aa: CASKGRNTEAFF
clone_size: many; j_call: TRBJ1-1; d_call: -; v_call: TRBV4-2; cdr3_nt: TGTGCCAGCAGCCCACCCGCCTTACACCGACAGGCCACTGAAGCTTTCTTT; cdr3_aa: CASSPPALHRQATEAFF
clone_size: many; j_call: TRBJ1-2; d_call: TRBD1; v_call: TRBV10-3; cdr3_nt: TGTGCCATCACTGGCGGGACAGGGGACTATGGCTACACCTTC; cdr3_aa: CAITGGTGDYGYTF
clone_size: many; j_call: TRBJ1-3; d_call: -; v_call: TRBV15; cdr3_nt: TGTGCCACCAGCAGAGATTCTGGGGCTGGCTCTGGAAACACCATATATTTT; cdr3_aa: CATSRDSGAGSGNTIYF
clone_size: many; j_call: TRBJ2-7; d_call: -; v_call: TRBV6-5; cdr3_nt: TGTGCCAGCGAAAGGCTCACCGAGCAGTACTTC; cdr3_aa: CASERLTEQYF
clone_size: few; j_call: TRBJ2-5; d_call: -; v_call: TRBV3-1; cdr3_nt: TGTGCCAGCAGCTGGGGGCACCCGAGGGACTCCAAAGAGACCCAGTACTTC; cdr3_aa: CASSWGHPRDSKETQYF
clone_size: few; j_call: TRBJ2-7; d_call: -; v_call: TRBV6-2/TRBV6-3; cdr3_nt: TGTGCCAGCAGTTACCCGCTAATAGGCGAGCAGTACTTC; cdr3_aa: CASSYPLIGEQYF
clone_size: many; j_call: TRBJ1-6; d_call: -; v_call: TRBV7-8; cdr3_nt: TGTGCCAGCAGCTTACATAATTCACCCCTCCACTTT; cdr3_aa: CASSLHNSPLHF
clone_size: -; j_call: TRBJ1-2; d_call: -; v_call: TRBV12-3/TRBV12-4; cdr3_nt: TGTGCCACCAGTGATACAAACTATGGCTACACCTTC; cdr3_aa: CATSDTNYGYTF
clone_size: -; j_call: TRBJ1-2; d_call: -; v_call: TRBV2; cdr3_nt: TGTGCCAGCAGTGTAAGGGGGAGTGGCTACACCTTC; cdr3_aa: CASSVRGSGYTF
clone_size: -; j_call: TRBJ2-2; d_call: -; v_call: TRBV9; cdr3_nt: TGTGCCAGCAGCGTAGCTACGTGGCCCACCGGGGAGCTGTTTTTT; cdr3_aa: CASSVATWPTGELFF
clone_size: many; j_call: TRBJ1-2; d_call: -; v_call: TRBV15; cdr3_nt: TGTGCCACCAGGGGGTCCGGGGATCCTTATGGCTACACCTTC; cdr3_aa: CATRGSGDPYGYTF
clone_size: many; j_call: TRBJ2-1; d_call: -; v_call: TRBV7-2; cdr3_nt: TGTGCCAGCAGCTTAACCTCCGGGACCACCAATGAGCAGTTCTTC; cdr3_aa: CASSLTSGTTNEQFF
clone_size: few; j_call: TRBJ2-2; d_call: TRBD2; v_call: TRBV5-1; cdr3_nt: TGCGCCAGCAGCTCGGAACAGGGCCGGGGGGGATTGTTTTTT; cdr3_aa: CASSSEQGRGGLFF